These 3 T cell receptor beta chains share one sample of origin, sequenced in a study of T cell clonality in common variable immunodeficiency. Findings and caveats of the study: Common variable immunodeficiency TCR beta sequences reportedly had fewer deletions and N-nucleotide insertions.

No antigens are known for them. Data came from immunoSEQ multiplex PCR; TCRdb stores just in-frame clones and leaves some out. Recorded here are 15,000 to 25,000 clones, none singletons. Sequencing was performed on peripheral blood mononuclear cells. These receptors were taken from a human donor with common variable immunodeficiency.

Note on this clone: The CDR3 end is not reached by the read, which stops 3 residues before it; the germline J gene fills it in. The chain combines TRBV19 with TRBJ1-1, with 9 bases matching TRBD1. This CDR3 contains 15 residues. The V and J ends lost 2 bases and 1 base, in that order; junction bases with no gene match: 2. Germline CDR1 LNHDA, CDR2 SQIVND (reference sequence). CDR3 bases read: TGTGCCAGTAGTATATTGGACAGGGGGAACACTGAA. Residues: CASSILDRGNTE. Given in full, the CDR3 is CASSILDRGNTEAFF.

Comment on this clone: The CDR3 end lies 3 residues beyond the end of the read and is filled in from the germline J gene. The V and J genes are TRBV30 and TRBJ1-1, with D maybe TRBD1 (5 bases). The CDR3 consists of 13 residues. Germline assignment: CDR1 GTSNPN and CDR2 SVGIG (reference sequence). Trimming left V 0 bases short and J 3 bases short, with 8 bases between. The covered CDR3 bases are TGTGCCTGGAGTGTCGGGGGATACACTGAA. Translation gives CAWSVGGYTE. The complete CDR3 reads CAWSVGGYTEAFF.

Worth noting for this clone: The read terminates 3 residues ahead of where the CDR3 ends, so the germline J gene completes it. The rearrangement joins TRBV18 to TRBJ1-4, with D perhaps matching TRBD1 (5 bases). The CDR3 runs to 12 residues. CDR1 and CDR2 (germline): KGHSH, LQKENI. The chain's CDR3 is CASSQAGWQLFF. CDR3 bases read: TGTGCCAGCTCACAGGCAGGGTGGCAA.